Listed below are T cell receptor beta chains from one sample, sequenced in a study of T cell responses to AZD1222 COVID-19 vaccine. Method: immunoSEQ multiplex PCR; TCRdb's copy keeps in-frame clones and lacks some. Of 150,000 to 250,000 clones in the sample, approximately 91% were seen once. This sample comprised peripheral blood, obtained 28 days after the second AZD1222 dose. The receptor source for this set is an adult who received the AZD1222 COVID-19 vaccine. Each CDR3 is given with its conserved first and last residue. The D gene is left open where the match is weak. Size values are once, few and many counts, or a class for expanded clones, and some rows have none.

>TRBV28|NA|NA|TRBJ2-3
TGTGCCAGCAGCTCCGAGGGTAGAAATGCAGATACGCAGTATTTT
CASSSEGRNADTQYF
>TRBV25-1|NA|NA|TRBJ2-5
TGTGCCAGCAGTGAATGGGATAGGGGGAGGAAGACCCAGTACTTC
CASSEWDRGRKTQYF
>TRBV28|NA|NA|TRBJ2-5
TGTGCCAGCAGTTCCCGACAGTACCAAGAGACCCAGTACTTC
CASSSRQYQETQYF
>TRBV14|NA|TRBD1|TRBJ2-7
TGTGCCAGTGGCAAGCAGGGGGCCTACGAGCAGTACTTC
CASGKQGAYEQYF
>TRBV24-1|NA|TRBD1|TRBJ1-5
TGTGCCACCAGTGAGGCGCTGACAGGGACTAGCAATCAGCCCCAGCATTTT
CATSEALTGTSNQPQHF
>TRBV28|NA|NA|TRBJ2-7
TGTGCCAGCAGGTTAACAGGGAACGAGCAGTACTTC
CASRLTGNEQYF
>TRBV28|NA|NA|TRBJ1-3
TGTGCCAGCAGCCAGACGAGTTCTGGAAACACCATATATTTT
CASSQTSSGNTIYF
>TRBV11-3|NA|NA|TRBJ1-1
TGTGCCAGCAGCTTAGCCCTAATCGACCGGGCCCTTGGGGACACTGAAGCTTTCTTT
CASSLALIDRALGDTEAFF
>TRBV7-9|once|TRBD2|TRBJ2-5
TGTGCCAGCAGCATCCGCGGACTGGGAGGGGAGACCCAGTACTTC
CASSIRGLGGETQYF
>TRBV2|NA|NA|TRBJ2-2
TGTGCCAGCTCAGGGCGGATGAGCAACACCGGGGAGCTGTTTTTT
CASSGRMSNTGELFF
>TRBV6-2/TRBV6-3|NA|NA|TRBJ1-5
TGTGCCAGCAGTTACGAGAGGGGCAGCTATCAGCCCCAGCATTTT
CASSYERGSYQPQHF
>TRBV28|NA|NA|TRBJ1-2
TGTGCCAGCAGCCTCGGGAATGGCTACACCTTC
CASSLGNGYTF
>TRBV5-1|few|NA|TRBJ2-7
TGCGCCAGCAGCGGGCGGGCCCCCTACGAGCAGTACTTC
CASSGRAPYEQYF
>TRBV2|few|NA|TRBJ1-1
TGTGCCAGCAGAAGCGTCCAGGGCGAGAACACTGAAGCTTTCTTT
CASRSVQGENTEAFF
>TRBV5-1|NA|NA|TRBJ1-1
TGCGCCAGCAGCTCCCTAGGGAACACTGAAGCTTTCTTT
CASSSLGNTEAFF
>TRBV6-5|NA|TRBD2|TRBJ2-7
TGTGCCAGCCGCAGGGAGCGGGAGTCCTACGAGCAGTACTTC
CASRRERESYEQYF
>TRBV7-8|NA|NA|TRBJ2-7
TGTGCCAGCAGCTTAGCCGGAGGTCACGAGCAGTACTTC
CASSLAGGHEQYF
>TRBV11-2|NA|NA|TRBJ2-7
TGTGCCAGTGGGTACGGGGCCTCCTACGAGCAGTACTTC
CASGYGASYEQYF
>TRBV27|NA|NA|TRBJ2-1
TGTGCCAGCAGGAGAAGGGGGACGCTGAACAATGAGCAGTTCTTC
CASRRRGTLNNEQFF
>TRBV5-1|NA|TRBD1|TRBJ2-7
TGCGCCAGCAGCTTGGGGCAGGGGGCGAACGAGCAGTACTTC
CASSLGQGANEQYF
>TRBV5-4|NA|NA|TRBJ1-2
TGTGCCAGCAGCTTGGCGGGCTATGGCTACACCTTC
CASSLAGYGYTF
>TRBV7-2|NA|NA|TRBJ1-1
TGTGCCAGCAGCTTAACGGCAGTTGCCACTGAAGCTTTCTTT
CASSLTAVATEAFF
>TRBV28|NA|NA|TRBJ2-5
TGTGCCAGCAGCACACTATTCGTCGGGCAAGAGACCCAGTACTTC
CASSTLFVGQETQYF